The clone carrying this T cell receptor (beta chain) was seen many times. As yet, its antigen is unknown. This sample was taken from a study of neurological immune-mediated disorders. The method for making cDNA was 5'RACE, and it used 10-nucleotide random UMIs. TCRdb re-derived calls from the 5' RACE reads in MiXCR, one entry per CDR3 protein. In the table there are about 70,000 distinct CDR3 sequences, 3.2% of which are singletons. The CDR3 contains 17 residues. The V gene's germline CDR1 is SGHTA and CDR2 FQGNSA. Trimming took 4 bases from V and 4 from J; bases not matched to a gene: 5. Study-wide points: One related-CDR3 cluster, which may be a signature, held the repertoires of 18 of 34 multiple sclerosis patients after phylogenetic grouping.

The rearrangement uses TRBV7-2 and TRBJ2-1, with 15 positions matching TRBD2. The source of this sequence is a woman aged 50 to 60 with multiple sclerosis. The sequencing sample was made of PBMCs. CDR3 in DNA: TGTGCCAGCAGCTCGGGACTAGCGGGGGGCCGATACAATGAGCAGTTCTTC. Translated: CASSSGLAGGRYNEQFF.